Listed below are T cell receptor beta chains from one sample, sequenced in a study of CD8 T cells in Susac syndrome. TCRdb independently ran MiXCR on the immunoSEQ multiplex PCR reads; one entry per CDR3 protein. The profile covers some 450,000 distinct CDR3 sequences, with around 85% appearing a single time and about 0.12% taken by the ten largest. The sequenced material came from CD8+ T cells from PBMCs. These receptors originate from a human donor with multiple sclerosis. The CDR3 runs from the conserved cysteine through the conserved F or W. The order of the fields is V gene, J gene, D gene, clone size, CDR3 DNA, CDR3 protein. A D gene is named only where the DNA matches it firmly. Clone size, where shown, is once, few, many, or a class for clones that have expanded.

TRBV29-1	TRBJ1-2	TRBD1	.	TGCAGCGTTACCGGGGACAGAGGGGACTATGGCTACACCTTC	CSVTGDRGDYGYTF
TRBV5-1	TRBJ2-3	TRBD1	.	TGCGCCAGCAACGTACAGGGGGGAATAGGCACAGATACGCAGTATTTT	CASNVQGGIGTDTQYF
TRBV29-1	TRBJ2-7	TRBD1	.	TGCAGCGCCGGACAGGTCGTCTACGAGCAGTACTTC	CSAGQVVYEQYF
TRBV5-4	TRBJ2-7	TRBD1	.	TGTGCCAGCAGCCTGAACAGGGGGCTGGACGAGCAGTACTTC	CASSLNRGLDEQYF
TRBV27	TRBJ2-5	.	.	TGTGCCAGCAGTTATGGGCAGGGGATGGAGACCCAGTACTTC	CASSYGQGMETQYF
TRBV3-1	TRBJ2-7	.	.	TGTGCCAGCAGCCAAGCAGGGGAAAACTGGAACGAGCAGTACTTC	CASSQAGENWNEQYF
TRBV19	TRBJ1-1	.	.	TGTGCCAGTAGTATCAGTCACAACACCGAAGCTTTCTTT	CASSISHNTEAFF
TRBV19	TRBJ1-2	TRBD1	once	TGTGCCAGTAATCACGCTGGACAGGGGGACTATGGCTACACCTTC	CASNHAGQGDYGYTF
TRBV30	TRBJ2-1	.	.	TGTGCCTGGAGTGTGCAGGTCTCTAGTGAGCAGTTCTTC	CAWSVQVSSEQFF
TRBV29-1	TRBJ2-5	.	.	TGCAGCGTCGAACGGCGGGACGGCGGGCCACAAGAGACCCAGTACTTC	CSVERRDGGPQETQYF
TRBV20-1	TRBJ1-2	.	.	TGCAGTGCTGAGCGGGCTGGGGAAGCTAACTATGGCTACACCTTC	CSAERAGEANYGYTF
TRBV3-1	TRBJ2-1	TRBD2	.	TGTGCCAGCAGCCAAGGGTTAGACCGGGACTATCACTACAATGAGCAGTTCTTC	CASSQGLDRDYHYNEQFF
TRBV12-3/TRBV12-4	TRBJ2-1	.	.	TGTGCCAGCAGTCCTGGGAGGGGGAGTCCTGCCTACAATGAGCAGTTCTTC	CASSPGRGSPAYNEQFF
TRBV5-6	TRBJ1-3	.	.	TGTGCCAGCAGCTCAGCCAATCCGGGAGTAGCGGACACCATATATTTT	CASSSANPGVADTIYF
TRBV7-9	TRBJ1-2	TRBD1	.	TGTGCCAGCAGCTCAGGGACAGCGCCCAGGAATAACTATGGCTACACCTTC	CASSSGTAPRNNYGYTF
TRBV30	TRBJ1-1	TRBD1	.	TGTGCCTGGAATCCGGTGGACAGGGAGTTGACTGAAGTTTTCTTT	CAWNPVDRELTEVFF
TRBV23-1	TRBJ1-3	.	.	TGCGCCAGCCGCAGGTATTCCTCTGGAAACACCATATATTTT	CASRRYSSGNTIYF
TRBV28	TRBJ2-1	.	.	TGTGCCAGCAGTTTTTACAGGGATAAGCAGTTCTTC	CASSFYRDKQFF
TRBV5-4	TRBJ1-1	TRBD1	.	TGTGCCAGCAGCTGGGGACAGGGAGTTGAAGCTTTCTTT	CASSWGQGVEAFF
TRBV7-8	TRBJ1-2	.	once	TGTGCCAGCAGTTCCGACAGTCAGTTCTATGGCTACACCTTC	CASSSDSQFYGYTF
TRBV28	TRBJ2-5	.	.	TGTGCCAGCAGTTTACGAGGACCCGGTACCCAGTACTTC	CASSLRGPGTQYF
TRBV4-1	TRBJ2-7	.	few	TGCGCCAGCAGCCAAGGTAACAGGGATCGCTACGAGCAGTACTTC	CASSQGNRDRYEQYF
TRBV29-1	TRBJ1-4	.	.	TGCAGCGTCCGGGGAGAGAATAATGAAAAACTGTTTTTT	CSVRGENNEKLFF
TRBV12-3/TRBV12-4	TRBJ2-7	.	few	TGTGCCAGCAGTTTTGGGGACTACGAGCAGTACTTC	CASSFGDYEQYF
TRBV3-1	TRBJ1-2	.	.	TGTGCCAGCAGCCAAGTGAGTCAGGGTTATGGCTACACCTTC	CASSQVSQGYGYTF
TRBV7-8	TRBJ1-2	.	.	TGTGCCAGCAGCTTAGCGACGGATATCTATGGCTACACCTTC	CASSLATDIYGYTF
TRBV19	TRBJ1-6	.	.	TGTGCCAGTAGTACGGACAGCCGGGTGGCCCTCCACTTT	CASSTDSRVALHF
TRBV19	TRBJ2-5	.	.	TGTGCCAGTAGTATCCGGCCGCCAGAAGCGTTGGAGACCCAGTACTTC	CASSIRPPEALETQYF
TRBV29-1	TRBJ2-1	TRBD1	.	TGCAGCGTTGAAGAAGGGACAGTAGATGAGCAGTTCTTC	CSVEEGTVDEQFF
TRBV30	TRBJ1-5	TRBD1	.	TGTGCCTGGAGTGGAGGGGGCTTTCAGCCCCAGCATTTT	CAWSGGGFQPQHF
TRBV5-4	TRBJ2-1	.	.	TGTGCCAGCAGCTTGCAGGGTGAGTCCTACAATGAGCAGTTCTTC	CASSLQGESYNEQFF
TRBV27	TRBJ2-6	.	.	TGTGCCAGCAGTTTAAAGAGGGAGGGGGCCAACGTCCTGACTTTC	CASSLKREGANVLTF
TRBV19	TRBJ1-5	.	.	TGTGCCAGTAGTACAACCGTAAAGGTGAATCAGCCCCAGCATTTT	CASSTTVKVNQPQHF
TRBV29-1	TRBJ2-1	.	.	TGCAGCGTTGAGGCCAACCCCTACAATGAGCAGTTCTTC	CSVEANPYNEQFF
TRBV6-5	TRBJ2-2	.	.	TGTGCCAGCAGTTACTCGAACTTTAGAGCCGGGGAGCTGTTTTTT	CASSYSNFRAGELFF
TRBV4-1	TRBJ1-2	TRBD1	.	TGCGCCAGCAGCCTCCGGGACAGGGTCCCGGACAACTATGGCTACACCTTC	CASSLRDRVPDNYGYTF
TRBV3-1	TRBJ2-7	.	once	TGTGCCAGCAGCCAAAATTCCCCAAATAGCTACTCCTACGAGCAGTACTTC	CASSQNSPNSYSYEQYF
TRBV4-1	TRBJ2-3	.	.	TGTGCCAGCAGCCAAGAAGGAGGCGGCACAGATACGCAGTATTTT	CASSQEGGGTDTQYF
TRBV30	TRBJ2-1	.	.	TGTGCCTGGAGTCCAGGGAGCCGTGAGCAGTTCTTC	CAWSPGSREQFF